The T cell receptor (beta chain) under discussion was sequenced for a study of T cell responses to AZD1222 COVID-19 vaccine. Study-level background: Some second doses came at about 4 weeks and others at about 12 weeks; these were pooled.

Assay: immunoSEQ multiplex PCR; the TCRdb copy retains only in-frame clones and omits some. The sample includes about 150,000 clones, nearly 90% of them seen just once. CDR3 length equals 15 residues. Trimming took 3 bases from V and 0 from J, leaving 13 bases between them. CDR1 and CDR2 (germline): DFQATT, SNEGSKA (reference sequence). This specimen consisted of peripheral blood, obtained on day 0 of AZD1222 vaccination. The chain carries TRBV20-1 and TRBJ2-3; D is perhaps TRBD1 (6 bases). This clonotype was obtained from an adult in good health. In DNA form, the CDR3 reads TGCAGTGCTAGTAGGGGGTCCCCTAGCACAGATACGCAGTATTTT. Protein sequence: CSASRGSPSTDTQYF.